The clone carrying this T cell receptor (beta chain) was counted a few times. This specimen comes from a study of blood T cells in healthy people across ages. Primers used in a second PCR of roughly 6 to 11 cycles were a sample-barcoded 5' primer and a J-beta primer mix. One entry per CDR3 protein, called by TCRdb with MiXCR from the 5' RACE reads. The table records more than 650,000 distinct CDR3 sequences, about 20% of them present only once. Russia was home to the donors, healthy Caucasian individuals aged about 6 to 90. This clonotype was obtained from a man between 65 and 79 years old in good health. The sequenced sample was blood.

The CDR3 here is CASKIAGETSGANVLTF. CDR3 nucleotides: TGTGCCAGCAAAATAGCGGGGGAGACCTCTGGGGCCAACGTCCTGACTTTC. J is TRBJ2-6 and V is TRBV28; TRBD2 matches at 9 bases. V trimming: 7 bases; J trimming: 0 bases; junction bases outside the gene matches: 7. Germline CDR1 MDHEN, CDR2 SYDVKM. The CDR3 spans 17 residues.